Below are 19 T cell receptor beta chains sequenced from a single sample in a study of blood T cell repertoires in COVID-19. Profiled with immunoSEQ multiplex PCR; TCRdb holds only in-frame clones, not every one. The data show roughly 290,000 clones, around 88% seen once. Sequencing was carried out using PBMCs or T cells enriched from blood (not recorded which). The origin of the receptors is a woman aged 40-49 years who had recovered from COVID-19.

This clone came up once. This chain connects TRBV12-5 to TRBJ2-1; 8 bases agree with TRBD2. With V trimmed by 0 bases and J by 8 bases, 9 bases remained unmatched. The CDR3 contains 16 residues. CDR1 LGHNT and CDR2 FRNRAP come from the germline V gene. The CDR3 protein is CASGLVLGRALDEQFF. DNA of the CDR3: TGTGCTAGTGGTTTGGTACTCGGGAGGGCCCTGGATGAGCAGTTCTTC.

The V call is TRBV7-9, the J call TRBJ2-7, with TRBD1 matching 7 bases. CDR1 and CDR2 from the germline V gene are SEHNR and FQNEAQ (reference sequence). With V trimmed by 5 bases and J by 6 bases, 4 bases remained unmatched. The CDR3 contains 12 residues. DNA of the CDR3: TGTGCCAGCAGCGGACAGGTGGGCGAGCAGTACTTC. Translated, it gives CASSGQVGEQYF.

The CDR3 reads CASSALDEATRQYF. For the CDR3, the DNA is TGTGCCAGCAGCGCCCTAGACGAGGCCACAAGGCAGTACTTC. The rearrangement uses TRBV9 and TRBJ2-7; D remains ambiguous. The CDR3 is made up of 14 amino acids. CDR1 SGDLS and CDR2 YYNGEE come from the germline V gene. Between the trimmed V and J ends, which lost 3 bases and 9 bases, there was a span of 19 bases.

The genes are TRBV28 and TRBJ1-5; 9 bases are a match to TRBD1. Germline CDR1 MDHEN, CDR2 SYDVKM. CDR3 length: 17 residues. V was pared by 2 bases and J by 3 bases, with 8 bases of the junction left unmatched. The CDR3 here is CASSLPPRTGDNQPQHF. CDR3 in DNA: TGTGCCAGCAGTTTACCCCCCCGGACAGGGGACAATCAGCCCCAGCATTTT.

Concerning this clone itself: Different DNA sequences within this sample yield the same CDR3. V and J are TRBV19 and TRBJ2-5, with 9 positions matching TRBD1. After removal of 5 bases from V and 5 bases from J, the junction contained 6 bases not matched to a gene. The CDR3 sequence is 14 residues long. CDR1 is LNHDA and CDR2 is SQIVND in the germline V gene (reference sequence). DNA of the CDR3: TGTGCCAGTAGTCACGGGACAGGGTGGGAGACCCAGTACTTC. Translated: CASSHGTGWETQYF.

The chain has TRBV20-1 and TRBJ1-1; perhaps TRBD1 as D (6 bases). The length of the CDR3 is 11 residues. In germline, CDR1 is DFQATT, CDR2 SNEGSKA (reference sequence). The V gene lost 3 bases and the J gene lost 11 bases, with 13 bases spanning the gap. CDR3 protein: CSASRTEGAFF. The CDR3 DNA is TGCAGTGCTAGCAGGACAGAAGGGGCTTTCTTT.

This clone was detected only once. The rearrangement links TRBV20-1 to TRBJ2-7, with 9 bases aligning to TRBD2. The CDR3 extends over 11 amino acids. Trimming cost V 7 bases and J 7 bases; bases outside gene matches: 5. Germline CDR1 and CDR2: DFQATT and SNEGSKA (reference sequence). Written as DNA, the CDR3 is TGCAGTGTAGCGGGAGTTCATGAGCAGTACTTC. Protein sequence: CSVAGVHEQYF.

V is TRBV28 and J is TRBJ2-5; the D gene is possibly TRBD2 (5 bases). Trimming removed 6 bases at V and 2 bases at J, with 10 bases between. CDR1 and CDR2 from the germline V gene are MDHEN and SYDVKM. The CDR3 is 13 residues long. DNA for the CDR3: TGTGCCAGCAGACCAAGCGGACAAGAGACCCAGTACTTC. Residues: CASRPSGQETQYF.

The chain couples TRBV18 to TRBJ1-2; perhaps TRBD1 as D (6 bases). V lost 5 bases to trimming and J lost 1 base, with 14 bases between them. The V gene's germline CDR1 is KGHSH and CDR2 LQKENI. The CDR3 length is 15 residues. CDR3 loop: CASSDPGTFNYGYTF. For the CDR3, the DNA is TGTGCCAGCTCAGACCCCGGGACATTTAACTATGGCTACACCTTC.

The rearrangement links TRBV21-1 to TRBJ2-3; the table's D call, TRBD1, has no DNA check behind it. TRBV21-1 is an annotated pseudogene. The CDR3 length is 20 residues. The CDR3 protein is CASSKYGTGIERDFTDTQYF. Written as DNA, the CDR3 is TGTGCCAGCAGCAAGTACGGGACAGGGATAGAGCGAGATTTCACAGATACGCAGTATTTT.

This clone has a single count. The V call is TRBV7-2, the J call TRBJ2-5; the D is unclear. CDR1 SGHTA and CDR2 FQGNSA come from the germline V gene. With 1 base removed from V and 2 bases from J, the gap between germline ends came to 11 bases. CDR3 length: 15 residues. CDR3 sequence: CASSLGFAAQETQYF. CDR3 DNA: TGTGCCAGCAGCTTAGGGTTTGCGGCTCAAGAGACCCAGTACTTC.

This chain uses TRBV11-2 with TRBJ2-7; TRBD2 might be the D (6 bases). With 4 bases removed from V and 2 bases from J, the gap between germline ends came to 15 bases. This CDR3 has 15 amino acids. Germline CDR1 is SGHAT and CDR2 is FQNNGV. The CDR3, as DNA: TGTGCCAGCAGCTGGGGGGAGGAGATGGCCTACGAGCAGTACTTC. Translated: CASSWGEEMAYEQYF.

This clone was counted a few times. The genes are TRBV12-3 or TRBV12-4 and TRBJ2-1; tentative D call: TRBD1 (5 bases). V dropped 5 bases and J dropped 3 bases, with 8 bases sitting between them. The CDR3 length is 13 residues. DNA of the CDR3: TGTGCCAGCAGTCAGACAGTCTACAATGAGCAGTTCTTC. Protein product: CASSQTVYNEQFF.

This sequence joins TRBV5-1 and TRBJ2-1, with a possible D match to TRBD2 (7 bases). This CDR3 has 16 amino acids. In germline, CDR1 is SGHRS, CDR2 YFSETQ. The ends were cut back, 4 bases at V and 7 bases at J, with 21 bases in the middle. CDR3 nucleotides: TGCGCCAGCAGCCCGGGGGGCGGGAGAAGGCAAAATGAGCAGTTCTTC. Protein: CASSPGGGRRQNEQFF.

This clone has a single count. CDR3: CASSFTTLTDTQYF. The DNA for the CDR3 is TGTGCCAGCAGTTTCACGACTCTCACAGATACGCAGTATTTT. This rearrangement joins TRBV6-2 or TRBV6-3 to TRBJ2-3; D ambiguous. This CDR3 comprises 14 residues. Trimming took 4 bases from V and 2 from J, leaving 10 bases between them. From germline, CDR1 is MNHEY and CDR2 SVGEGT.

V and J are TRBV7-9 and TRBJ2-1, with 13 nucleotides matching TRBD2. J was trimmed by 6 bases and V by 6 bases; bases with no gene match: 14. The CDR3 consists of 18 residues. CDR1 is SEHNR and CDR2 is FQNEAQ in the germline V gene (reference sequence). The DNA of the CDR3 is TGTGCCAGCAGATCCGGACTAGCGGGAGCCCATTTTGGCAATGAGCAGTTCTTC. Translated: CASRSGLAGAHFGNEQFF.

The chain has TRBV27 and TRBJ1-4; 9 bases align to TRBD1. CDR3 length: 16 amino acids. The junction had 9 bases not matched to a gene; V was cut back by 2 bases and J by 8 bases. Germline CDR1 is MNHEY and CDR2 is SMNVEV (reference sequence). Here the CDR3 DNA reads TGTGCCAGCAGTTTAGTCCCTGGGACAGGGTCCGAAAAACTGTTTTTT. Translated: CASSLVPGTGSEKLFF.

The J gene is TRBJ2-6, the V gene TRBV10-3; 8 bases agree with TRBD1. The CDR3 is made up of 16 amino acids. Germline lookup yields CDR1 ENHRY and CDR2 SYGVKD. Germline trimming cut 6 bases from V and 4 bases from J; bases unmatched to any gene: 8. The CDR3 region has the DNA TGTGCCATCAGCGCGGACAGGGCTACGGGGGCCAACGTCCTGACTTTC. Translation gives CAISADRATGANVLTF.

The rearrangement links TRBV9 to TRBJ2-1; a possible D gene is TRBD1 (5 bases). The CDR3 sequence is 15 residues long. V gave up 0 bases and J gave up 3 bases, with 10 bases separating them. The germline V gene encodes CDR1 SGDLS and CDR2 YYNGEE. DNA for the CDR3: TGTGCCAGCAGCGTAGGACAGCGCCTCTACAATGAGCAGTTCTTC. This encodes CASSVGQRLYNEQFF. Full variable domain (rest looked up from reference TRBV9 and TRBJ2-1): DSGVTQTPKHLITATGQRVTLRCSPRSGDLSVYWYQQSLDQGLQFLIQYYNGEERAKGNILERFSAQQFPDLHSELNLSSLELGDSALYFCASSVGQRLYNEQFFGPGTRLTVL.